Listed below are T cell receptor beta chains from one sample, sequenced in a study of blood T cell repertoires in COVID-19. Only in-frame clones appear in the TCRdb table, and some are missing; sequencing was by immunoSEQ multiplex PCR. The sample includes about 250,000 clones, approximately 82% of them seen just once. Material: peripheral blood. The receptors were sampled from a man older than 75 with acute or convalescent COVID-19. Both conserved end residues are part of each CDR3. The D gene is left open where the match is weak. Size values are once, few and many counts, or a class for expanded clones, and some rows have none.

NA | TRBJ1-5 | NA | TRBV7-2 | TGTGCCAGCAGCTTAGTACAGGGTAGCGGCAATCAGCCCCAGCATTTT | CASSLVQGSGNQPQHF
NA | TRBJ2-3 | NA | TRBV19 | TGTGCCAGTAGTATAGATCCGGGGGGCACAGATACGCAGTATTTT | CASSIDPGGTDTQYF
NA | TRBJ1-4 | NA | TRBV4-2 | TGTGCCAGCAGCCAAGCCGGGGGGGTCAATGAAAAACTGTTTTTT | CASSQAGGVNEKLFF
TRBD1 | TRBJ2-5 | NA | TRBV10-2 | TGCGCCAGCGAAAGAGGGACAGAGAAAGAGACCCAGTACTTC | CASERGTEKETQYF
TRBD2 | TRBJ2-1 | NA | TRBV5-1 | TGCGCCAGCAGCGCGGGGGGGGCGCCCAATGAGCAGTTCTTC | CASSAGGAPNEQFF
TRBD1 | TRBJ2-1 | NA | TRBV7-7 | TGTGCTAGCAGCTTAGAACAGGGGGGCTCCTACAATGAGCAGTTCTTC | CASSLEQGGSYNEQFF
TRBD2 | TRBJ2-3 | NA | TRBV27 | TGTGCCAGCCAGGGACTAGCGGGGGATACGCAGTATTTT | CASQGLAGDTQYF
NA | TRBJ2-5 | NA | TRBV5-4 | TGTGCCAGCAGCTTGTTAGGGGGAGAAGAGACCCAGTACTTC | CASSLLGGEETQYF
NA | TRBJ1-1 | NA | TRBV3-1/TRBV3-2 | TGTGCCAGCAGCCAAGTGAGCACTGAAGCTTTCTTT | CASSQVSTEAFF
TRBD1 | TRBJ2-3 | few | TRBV6-4 | TGTGCCAGCAGTGAGGGACAGGGAGTTGCAGATACGCAGTATTTT | CASSEGQGVADTQYF
NA | TRBJ2-7 | NA | TRBV7-9 | TGTGCCAGCAGCATGGACTGGATCAATGCCTACGAGCAGTACTTC | CASSMDWINAYEQYF
NA | TRBJ1-5 | NA | TRBV20-1 | TGCAGTGCTAGTGTAGGGGGGGCCACTCCCAATCAGCCCCAGCATTTT | CSASVGGATPNQPQHF
NA | TRBJ2-2 | once | TRBV3-1/TRBV3-2 | TGTGCCAGCAGTCAGAACGGGGTTGCCGGGGAGCTGTTTTTT | CASSQNGVAGELFF
TRBD1 | TRBJ2-5 | NA | TRBV2 | TGTGCCAGCAGTGAACCGGGACAGGGAGAGACCCAGTACTTC | CASSEPGQGETQYF
NA | TRBJ1-1 | once | TRBV11-3 | TGTGCCAGCAGCTTTTCCAGGGACACTGAAGCTTTCTTT | CASSFSRDTEAFF
NA | TRBJ1-4 | NA | TRBV28 | TGTGCCAGCCGCGAGCCCTATTATTATGAAAAACTGTTTTTT | CASREPYYYEKLFF
NA | TRBJ2-3 | once | TRBV10-3 | TGTGCCATCAGTGAGTACAGGGATGGAGATACGCAGTATTTT | CAISEYRDGDTQYF